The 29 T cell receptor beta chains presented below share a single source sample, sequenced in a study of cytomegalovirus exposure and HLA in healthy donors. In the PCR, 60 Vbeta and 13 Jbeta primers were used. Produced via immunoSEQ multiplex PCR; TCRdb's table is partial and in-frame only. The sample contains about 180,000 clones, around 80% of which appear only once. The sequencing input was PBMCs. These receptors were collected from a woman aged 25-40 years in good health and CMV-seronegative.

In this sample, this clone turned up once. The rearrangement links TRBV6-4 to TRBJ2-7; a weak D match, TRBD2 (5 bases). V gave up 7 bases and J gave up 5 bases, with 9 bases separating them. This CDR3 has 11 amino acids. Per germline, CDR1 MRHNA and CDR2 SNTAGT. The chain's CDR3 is CASNGVDEQYF. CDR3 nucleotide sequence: TGTGCCAGCAACGGGGTGGACGAGCAGTACTTC.

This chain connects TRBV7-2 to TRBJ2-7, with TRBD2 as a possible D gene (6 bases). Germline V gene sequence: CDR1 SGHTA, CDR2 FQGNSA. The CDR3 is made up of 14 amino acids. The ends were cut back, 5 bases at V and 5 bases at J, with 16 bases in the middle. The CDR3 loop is CASSPRRVFNEQYF. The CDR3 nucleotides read TGTGCCAGCAGCCCTAGGAGGGTGTTCAACGAGCAGTACTTC.

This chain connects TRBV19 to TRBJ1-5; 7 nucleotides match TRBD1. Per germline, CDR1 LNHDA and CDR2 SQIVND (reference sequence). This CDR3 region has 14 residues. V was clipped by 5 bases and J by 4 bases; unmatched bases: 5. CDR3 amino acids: CASSFRDRNQPQHF. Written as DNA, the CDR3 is TGTGCCAGTAGTTTCCGGGACAGAAATCAGCCCCAGCATTTT.

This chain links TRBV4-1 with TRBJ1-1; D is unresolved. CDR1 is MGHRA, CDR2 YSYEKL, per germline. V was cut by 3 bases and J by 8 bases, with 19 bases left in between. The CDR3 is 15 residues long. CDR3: CASSHEFTETSEAFF. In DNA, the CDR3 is TGCGCCAGCAGCCACGAATTTACAGAGACCTCAGAAGCTTTCTTT.

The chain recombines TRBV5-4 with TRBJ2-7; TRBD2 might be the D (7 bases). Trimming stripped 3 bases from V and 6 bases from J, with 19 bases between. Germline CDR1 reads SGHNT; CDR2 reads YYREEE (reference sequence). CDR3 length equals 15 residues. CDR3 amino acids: CASSSRAGARSEQYF. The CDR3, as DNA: TGTGCCAGCAGCTCTAGGGCGGGGGCCCGCTCCGAGCAGTACTTC.

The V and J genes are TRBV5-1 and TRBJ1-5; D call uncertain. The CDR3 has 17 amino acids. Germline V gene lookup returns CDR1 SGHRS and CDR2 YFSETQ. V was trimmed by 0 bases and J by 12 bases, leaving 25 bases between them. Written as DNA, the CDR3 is TGCGCCAGCAGCTTGGTAGGCTTTGACGGGTATGATCTGTTCCAGCATTTT. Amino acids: CASSLVGFDGYDLFQHF.

The CDR3 DNA follows: TGTGCCAGCTCACCACGAGTAGCGGTCTCAGATACGCAGTATTTT. Translating it yields CASSPRVAVSDTQYF. V usage is TRBV18 and J usage is TRBJ2-3; D possibly corresponds to TRBD2 (6 bases). In germline, CDR1 is KGHSH, CDR2 LQKENI. The CDR3 is 15 amino acids. V was cut by 1 base and J by 4 bases, with 12 bases left in between.

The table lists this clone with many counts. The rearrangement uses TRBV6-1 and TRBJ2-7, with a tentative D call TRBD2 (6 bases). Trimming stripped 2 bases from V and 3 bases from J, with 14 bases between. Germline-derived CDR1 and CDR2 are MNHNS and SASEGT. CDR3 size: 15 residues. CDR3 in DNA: TGTGCCAGCAGTGAAAGGGACTCGGGGAGCTACGAGCAGTACTTC. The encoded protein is CASSERDSGSYEQYF.

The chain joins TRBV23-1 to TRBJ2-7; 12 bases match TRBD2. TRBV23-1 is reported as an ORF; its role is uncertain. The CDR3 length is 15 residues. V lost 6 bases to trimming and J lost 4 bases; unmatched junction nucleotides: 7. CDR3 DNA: TGCGCCAGCAGCCAAAAACTAGCGGGGGGTTACGAGCAGTACTTC. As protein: CASSQKLAGGYEQYF.

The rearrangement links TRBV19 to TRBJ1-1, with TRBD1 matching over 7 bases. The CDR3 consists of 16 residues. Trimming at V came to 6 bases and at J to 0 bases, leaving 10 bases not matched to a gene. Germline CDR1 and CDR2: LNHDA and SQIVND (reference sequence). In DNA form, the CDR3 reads TGTGCCAGTAGGACCGGGACAGCCGGTTTGAACACTGAAGCTTTCTTT. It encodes CASRTGTAGLNTEAFF.

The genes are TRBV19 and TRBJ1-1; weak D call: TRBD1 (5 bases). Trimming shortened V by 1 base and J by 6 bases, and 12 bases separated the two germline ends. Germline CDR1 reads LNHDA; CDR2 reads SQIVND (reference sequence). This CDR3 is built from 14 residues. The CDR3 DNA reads TGTGCCAGTAGTATAGGGGTCAGGGCGGCTGAAGCTTTCTTT. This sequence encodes CASSIGVRAAEAFF.

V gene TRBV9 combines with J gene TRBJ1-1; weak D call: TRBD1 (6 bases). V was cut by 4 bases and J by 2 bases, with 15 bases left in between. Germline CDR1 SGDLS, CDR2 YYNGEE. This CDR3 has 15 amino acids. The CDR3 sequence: CASSFSQGPNTEAFF. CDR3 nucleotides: TGTGCCAGCAGCTTTTCACAGGGACCCAACACTGAAGCTTTCTTT. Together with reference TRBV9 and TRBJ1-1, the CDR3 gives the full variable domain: DSGVTQTPKHLITATGQRVTLRCSPRSGDLSVYWYQQSLDQGLQFLIQYYNGEERAKGNILERFSAQQFPDLHSELNLSSLELGDSALYFCASSFSQGPNTEAFFGQGTRLTVV.

The CDR3 coding sequence is TGTGCCAGCAGTTACGGGGCGGGGGGCACAGATACGCAGTATTTT. This codes for CASSYGAGGTDTQYF. V gene TRBV6-6 combines with J gene TRBJ2-3; 7 positions match TRBD2. The CDR3 length is 15 residues. The V and J ends lost 2 bases and 1 base, in that order; junction bases with no gene match: 3. The germline V gene has CDR1 MNHNY and CDR2 SVGAGI (reference sequence).

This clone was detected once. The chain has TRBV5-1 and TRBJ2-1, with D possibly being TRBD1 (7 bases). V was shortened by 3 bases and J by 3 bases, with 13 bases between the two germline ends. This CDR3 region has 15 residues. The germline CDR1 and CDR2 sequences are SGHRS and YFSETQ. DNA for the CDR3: TGCGCCAGCAGCTCTGGAGGGACAGACTACAATGAGCAGTTCTTC. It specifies CASSSGGTDYNEQFF.

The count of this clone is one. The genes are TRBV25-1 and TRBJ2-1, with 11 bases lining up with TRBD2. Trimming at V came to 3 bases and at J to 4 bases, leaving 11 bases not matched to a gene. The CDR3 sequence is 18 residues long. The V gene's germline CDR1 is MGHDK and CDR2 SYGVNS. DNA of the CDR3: TGTGCCAGCAGTGATCCCTCCGGCACTAGCGGGGGTTACAATGAGCAGTTCTTC. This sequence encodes CASSDPSGTSGGYNEQFF.

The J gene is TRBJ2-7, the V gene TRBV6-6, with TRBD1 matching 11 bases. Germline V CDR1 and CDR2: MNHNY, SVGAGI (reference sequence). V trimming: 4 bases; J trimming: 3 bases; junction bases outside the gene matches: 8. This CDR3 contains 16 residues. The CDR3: CASSSLGQGANYEQYF. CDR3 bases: TGTGCCAGCAGTTCCCTTGGACAGGGGGCTAACTACGAGCAGTACTTC.

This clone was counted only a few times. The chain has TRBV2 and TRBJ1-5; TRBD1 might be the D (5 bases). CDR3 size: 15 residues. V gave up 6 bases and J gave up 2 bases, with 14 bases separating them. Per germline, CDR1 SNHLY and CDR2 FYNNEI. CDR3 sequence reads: CASSATGLGNQPQHF. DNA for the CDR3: TGTGCCAGCAGCGCAACAGGTTTGGGCAATCAGCCCCAGCATTTT.

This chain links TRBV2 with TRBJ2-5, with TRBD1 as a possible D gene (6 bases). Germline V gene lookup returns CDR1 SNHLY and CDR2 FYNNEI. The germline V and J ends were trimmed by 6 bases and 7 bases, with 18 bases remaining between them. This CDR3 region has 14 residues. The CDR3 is CASSETGTPGTQYF. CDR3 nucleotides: TGTGCCAGCAGCGAAACCGGGACACCGGGGACCCAGTACTTC.

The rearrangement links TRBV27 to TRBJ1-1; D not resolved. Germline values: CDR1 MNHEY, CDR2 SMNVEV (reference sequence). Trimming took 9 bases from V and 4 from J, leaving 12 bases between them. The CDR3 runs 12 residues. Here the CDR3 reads CASFVRFTEAFF. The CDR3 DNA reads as TGTGCCAGTTTCGTCAGGTTCACTGAAGCTTTCTTT.

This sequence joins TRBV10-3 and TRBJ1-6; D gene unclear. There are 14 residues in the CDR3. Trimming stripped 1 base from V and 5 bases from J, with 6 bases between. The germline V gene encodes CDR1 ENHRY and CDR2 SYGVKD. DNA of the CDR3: TGTGCCATCAGTGAGTGGCAGAATAATTCACCCCTCCACTTT. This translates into CAISEWQNNSPLHF.

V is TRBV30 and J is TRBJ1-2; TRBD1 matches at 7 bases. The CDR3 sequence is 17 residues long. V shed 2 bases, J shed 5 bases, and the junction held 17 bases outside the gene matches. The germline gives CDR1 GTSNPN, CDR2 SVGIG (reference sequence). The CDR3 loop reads CAWSLRFQGDTAYGYTF. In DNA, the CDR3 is TGTGCCTGGAGTCTTCGATTCCAGGGGGACACCGCTTATGGCTACACCTTC.

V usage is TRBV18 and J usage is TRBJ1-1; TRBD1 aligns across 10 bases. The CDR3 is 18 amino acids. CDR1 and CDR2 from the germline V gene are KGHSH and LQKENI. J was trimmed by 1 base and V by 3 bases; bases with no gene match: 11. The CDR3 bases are TGTGCCAGCTCACCTGCGGTGGGGACAGGGGTTGCGAACACTGAAGCTTTCTTT. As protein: CASSPAVGTGVANTEAFF.

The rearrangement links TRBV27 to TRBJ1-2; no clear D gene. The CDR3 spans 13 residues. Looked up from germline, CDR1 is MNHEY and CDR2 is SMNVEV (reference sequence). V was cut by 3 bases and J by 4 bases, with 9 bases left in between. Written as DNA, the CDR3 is TGTGCCAGCAGTTTCGGGTTGGCCTATGGCTACACCTTC. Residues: CASSFGLAYGYTF.

Here the CDR3 reads CASSILGDRDHTEAFF. CDR3 bases: TGTGCCAGTAGTATCCTCGGGGACAGGGACCACACTGAAGCTTTCTTT. This sequence joins TRBV19 and TRBJ1-1; 9 bases are a match to TRBD1. Unmatched junction bases numbered 8, after V lost 3 bases and J lost 3 bases. The CDR3 sequence is 16 residues long. Germline-derived CDR1 and CDR2 are LNHDA and SQIVND (reference sequence). Complete variable domain (other parts from reference TRBV19 and TRBJ1-1): DGGITQSPKYLFRKEGQNVTLSCEQNLNHDAMYWYRQDPGQGLRLIYYSQIVNDFQKGDIAEGYSVSREKKESFPLTVTSAQKNPTAFYLCASSILGDRDHTEAFFGQGTRLTVV.

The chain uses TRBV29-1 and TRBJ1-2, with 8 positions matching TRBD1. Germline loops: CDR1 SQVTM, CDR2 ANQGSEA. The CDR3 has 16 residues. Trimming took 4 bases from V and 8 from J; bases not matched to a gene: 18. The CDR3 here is CSVARLRGPGDGGYTF. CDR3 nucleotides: TGCAGCGTTGCTCGGCTCAGGGGGCCGGGGGATGGAGGCTACACCTTC. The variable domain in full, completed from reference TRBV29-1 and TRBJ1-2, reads SAVISQKPSRDICQRGTSLTIQCQVDSQVTMMFWYRQQPGQSLTLIATANQGSEATYESGFVIDKFPISRPNLTFSTLTVSNMSPEDSSIYLCSVARLRGPGDGGYTFGSGTRLTVV.

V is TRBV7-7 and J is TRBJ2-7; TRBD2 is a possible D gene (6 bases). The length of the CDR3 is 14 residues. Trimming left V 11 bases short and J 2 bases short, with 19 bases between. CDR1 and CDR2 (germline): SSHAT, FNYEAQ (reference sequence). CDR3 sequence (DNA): TGTGCCGGCCGCGCGGGGCTACCACCCTACGAGCAGTACTTC. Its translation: CAGRAGLPPYEQYF. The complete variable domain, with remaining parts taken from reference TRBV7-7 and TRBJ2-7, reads GAGVSQSPRYKVTKRGQDVTLRCDPISSHATLYWYQQALGQGPEFLTYFNYEAQPDKSGLPSDRFSAERPEGSISTLTIQRTEQRDSAMYRCAGRAGLPPYEQYFGPGTRLTVT.

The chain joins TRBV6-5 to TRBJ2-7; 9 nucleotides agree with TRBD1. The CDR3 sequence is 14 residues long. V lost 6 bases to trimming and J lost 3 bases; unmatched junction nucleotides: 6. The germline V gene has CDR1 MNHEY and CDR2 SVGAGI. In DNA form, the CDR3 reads TGTGCCAGCAGGAGGGGACAGGGAGACTACGAGCAGTACTTC. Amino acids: CASRRGQGDYEQYF.

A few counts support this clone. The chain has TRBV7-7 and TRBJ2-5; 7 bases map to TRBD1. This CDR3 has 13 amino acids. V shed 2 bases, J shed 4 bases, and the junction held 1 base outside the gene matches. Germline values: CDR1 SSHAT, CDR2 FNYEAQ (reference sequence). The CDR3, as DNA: TGTGCCAGCAGCTTACAGGGGGTAGAGACCCAGTACTTC. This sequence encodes CASSLQGVETQYF.

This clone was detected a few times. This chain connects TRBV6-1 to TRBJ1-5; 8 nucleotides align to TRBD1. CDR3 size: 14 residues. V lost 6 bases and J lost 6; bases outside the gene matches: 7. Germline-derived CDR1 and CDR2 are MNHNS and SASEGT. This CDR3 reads CASRTGAHGQPQHF. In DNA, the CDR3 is TGTGCCAGCAGGACAGGGGCGCATGGTCAGCCCCAGCATTTT.